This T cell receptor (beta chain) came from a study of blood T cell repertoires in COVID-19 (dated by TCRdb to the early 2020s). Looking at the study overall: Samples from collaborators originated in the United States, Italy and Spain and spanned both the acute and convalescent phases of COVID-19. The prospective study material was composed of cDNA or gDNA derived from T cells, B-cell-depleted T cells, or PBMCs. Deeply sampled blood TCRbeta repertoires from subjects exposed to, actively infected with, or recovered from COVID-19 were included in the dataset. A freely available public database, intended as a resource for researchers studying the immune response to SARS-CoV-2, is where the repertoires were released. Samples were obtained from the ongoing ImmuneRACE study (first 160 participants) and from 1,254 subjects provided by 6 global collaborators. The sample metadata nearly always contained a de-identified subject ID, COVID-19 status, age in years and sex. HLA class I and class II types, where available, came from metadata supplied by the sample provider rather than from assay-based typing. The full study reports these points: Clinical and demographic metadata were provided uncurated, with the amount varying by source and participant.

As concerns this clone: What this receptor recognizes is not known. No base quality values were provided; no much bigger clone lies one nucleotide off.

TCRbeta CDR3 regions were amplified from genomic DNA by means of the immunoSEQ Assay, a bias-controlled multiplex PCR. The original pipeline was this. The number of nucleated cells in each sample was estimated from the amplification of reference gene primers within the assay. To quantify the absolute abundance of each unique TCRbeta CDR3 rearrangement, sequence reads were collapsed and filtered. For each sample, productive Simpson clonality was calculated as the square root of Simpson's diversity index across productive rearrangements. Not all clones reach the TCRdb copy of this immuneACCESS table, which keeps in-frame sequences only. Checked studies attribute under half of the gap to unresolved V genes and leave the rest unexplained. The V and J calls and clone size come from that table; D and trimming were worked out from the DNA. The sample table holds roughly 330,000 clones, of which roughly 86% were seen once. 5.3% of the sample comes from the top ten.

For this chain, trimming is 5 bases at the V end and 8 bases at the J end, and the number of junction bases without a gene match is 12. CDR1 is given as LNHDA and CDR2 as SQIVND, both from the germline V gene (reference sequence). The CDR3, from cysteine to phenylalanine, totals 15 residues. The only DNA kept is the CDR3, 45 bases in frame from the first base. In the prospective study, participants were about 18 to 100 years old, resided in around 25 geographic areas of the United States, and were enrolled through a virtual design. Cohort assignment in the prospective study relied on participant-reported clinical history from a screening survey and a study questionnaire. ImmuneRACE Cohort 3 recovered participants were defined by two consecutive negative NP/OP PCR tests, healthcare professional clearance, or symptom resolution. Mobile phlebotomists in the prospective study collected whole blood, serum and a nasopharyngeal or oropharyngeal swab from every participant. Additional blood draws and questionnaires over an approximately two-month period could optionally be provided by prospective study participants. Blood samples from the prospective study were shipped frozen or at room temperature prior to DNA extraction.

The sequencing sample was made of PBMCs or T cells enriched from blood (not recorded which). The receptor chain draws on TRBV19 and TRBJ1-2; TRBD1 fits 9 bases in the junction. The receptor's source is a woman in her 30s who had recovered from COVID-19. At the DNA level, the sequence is TGTGCCAGTAGTTCGTTGGGACAGGGATTAAGAGGCTACACCTTC. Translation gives CASSSLGQGLRGYTF.